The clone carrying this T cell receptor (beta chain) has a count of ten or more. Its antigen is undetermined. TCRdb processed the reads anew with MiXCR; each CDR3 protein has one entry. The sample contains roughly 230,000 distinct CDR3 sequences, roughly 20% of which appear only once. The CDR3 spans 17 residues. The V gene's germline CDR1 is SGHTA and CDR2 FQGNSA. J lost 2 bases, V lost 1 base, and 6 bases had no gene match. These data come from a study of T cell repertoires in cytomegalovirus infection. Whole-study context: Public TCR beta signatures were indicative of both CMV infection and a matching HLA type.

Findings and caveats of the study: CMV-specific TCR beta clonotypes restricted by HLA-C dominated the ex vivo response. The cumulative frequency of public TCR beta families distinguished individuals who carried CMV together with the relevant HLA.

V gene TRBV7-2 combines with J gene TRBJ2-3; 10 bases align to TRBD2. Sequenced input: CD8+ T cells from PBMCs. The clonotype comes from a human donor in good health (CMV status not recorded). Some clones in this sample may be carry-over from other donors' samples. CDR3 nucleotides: TGTGCCAGCAGCTTAGTCGGGAGCGGGGGGGCCACAGATACGCAGTATTTT. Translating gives CASSLVGSGGATDTQYF.